These T cell receptor beta chains were read from a single sample in a study of blood T cells in healthy people across ages. Each CDR3 protein is one row after TCRdb ran MiXCR on the 5' RACE reads. This table holds more than 900,000 distinct CDR3 sequences, around 25% found once. These same data were also listed under a study on T cells of mothers and their children.

Material for sequencing was blood. These TCRs come from a girl aged 2-9 years in good health. CDR3s include the opening cysteine and the closing phenylalanine or tryptophan. The order of the fields is D gene, J gene, clone size, V gene, CDR3 protein, CDR3 DNA. The D gene is left open where the match is weak. Clone size is stated in some rows and not others, as once, few, many or a class when expanded.

>-|TRBJ2-5|once|TRBV28
CASSGTPVTQYF
TGTGCCAGCAGCGGGACTCCCGTGACCCAGTACTTC
>TRBD1|TRBJ2-1|few|TRBV3-1
CASSQGSLGPGGNYNEQFF
TGTGCCAGCAGCCAAGGAAGTCTTGGGCCAGGGGGCAACTACAATGAGCAGTTCTTC
>TRBD2|TRBJ2-5|-|TRBV15
CATSRGGGQETQYF
TGTGCCACCAGCAGAGGGGGGGGCCAAGAGACCCAGTACTTC
>-|TRBJ2-7|few|TRBV12-3/TRBV12-4
CASSLRQDLRYEQYF
TGTGCCAGCAGTTTACGACAGGACTTACGCTACGAGCAGTACTTC
>-|TRBJ1-1|-|TRBV4-1
CASSQGAVTEAFF
TGCGCCAGCAGCCAAGGTGCGGTAACTGAAGCTTTCTTT
>TRBD1|TRBJ2-7|-|TRBV29-1
CSVGWTGGIVGDEQYF
TGCAGCGTTGGTTGGACAGGGGGCATCGTTGGCGACGAGCAGTACTTC
>-|TRBJ1-5|few|TRBV29-1
CSVGGLGCGQPQHF
TGCAGCGTTGGGGGTCTAGGATGTGGTCAGCCCCAGCATTTT
>-|TRBJ2-2|-|TRBV7-9
CASSFFSADTGELFF
TGTGCCAGCAGCTTTTTCTCGGCAGACACCGGGGAGCTGTTTTTT
>-|TRBJ2-2|-|TRBV20-1
CSARAEQGNTGELFF
TGCAGTGCTAGAGCTGAACAGGGAAACACCGGGGAGCTGTTTTTT
>-|TRBJ1-2|-|TRBV12-3/TRBV12-4
CASGDPYRQYNYGYTF
TGTGCCAGCGGGGATCCCTACAGGCAGTATAACTATGGCTACACCTTC
>TRBD2|TRBJ2-7|once|TRBV6-6
CASATSYSYEQYF
TGTGCCAGTGCGACTAGCTACTCCTACGAGCAGTACTTC
>TRBD2|TRBJ2-5|-|TRBV7-2
CASFREDYLMETQYF
TGTGCCAGCTTTCGGGAGGACTATTTGATGGAGACCCAGTACTTC
>TRBD1|TRBJ2-1|few|TRBV6-5
CASRLDRATYNEQFF
TGTGCCAGCAGATTGGACAGGGCTACCTACAATGAGCAGTTCTTC
>TRBD1|TRBJ1-5|few|TRBV10-3
CAISEGSATGGQPQHF
TGTGCCATCAGTGAAGGGTCGGCGACAGGGGGTCAGCCCCAGCATTTT
>-|TRBJ1-6|-|TRBV12-3/TRBV12-4
CASSPYDSPLHF
TGTGCCAGCAGTCCATATGATTCACCCCTCCACTTT
>-|TRBJ2-1|few|TRBV7-9
CASSLEDYNEQFF
TGTGCCAGCAGCTTAGAGGATTACAATGAGCAGTTCTTC
>TRBD2|TRBJ2-4|-|TRBV27
CASSFEVAGVAKNIQYF
TGTGCCAGCAGCTTTGAGGTAGCGGGGGTAGCCAAAAACATTCAGTACTTC
>-|TRBJ1-4|few|TRBV9
CASSVEGRDEKLFF
TGTGCCAGCAGCGTAGAGGGTCGGGATGAAAAACTGTTTTTT
>-|TRBJ1-1|few|TRBV3-1
CASSQAANPDTEAFF
TGTGCCAGCAGCCAAGCTGCAAACCCGGACACTGAAGCCTTCTTT
>TRBD2|TRBJ2-5|-|TRBV6-1
CASTLAASQETQYF
TGTGCCAGCACACTAGCGGCTTCCCAAGAGACCCAGTACTTC
>TRBD2|TRBJ2-5|few|TRBV7-2
CASSVEPGLAGSETQYF
TGTGCCAGCAGCGTAGAACCGGGACTAGCGGGCTCAGAGACCCAGTACTTC
>-|TRBJ2-5|-|TRBV5-1
CASTLQAQETQYF
TGCGCCAGCACCTTACAGGCCCAAGAGACCCAGTACTTC
>-|TRBJ2-1|-|TRBV28
CASSFRLYNEQFF
TGTGCCAGCAGTTTCCGACTTTACAATGAGCAGTTCTTC
>-|TRBJ2-1|few|TRBV10-1
CASRELDRHTYNEQFF
TGCGCCAGCCGAGAGCTCGACAGGCACACGTACAATGAGCAGTTCTTC
>TRBD1|TRBJ2-7|-|TRBV19
CASSPRDSGAYEQYF
TGTGCCAGTAGTCCCCGGGACAGTGGGGCATACGAGCAGTACTTC
>-|TRBJ2-5|-|TRBV3-1
CASSQAGNETQYF
TGTGCCAGCAGCCAAGCAGGGAATGAGACCCAGTACTTC
>-|TRBJ1-1|-|TRBV3-1
CASSQPRQNTEAFF
TGTGCCAGCAGCCAACCCCGACAGAACACTGAAGCTTTCTTT
>TRBD2|TRBJ2-1|few|TRBV12-3/TRBV12-4
CASSLALAGDQVF
TGTGCCAGCAGTTTAGCGCTAGCGGGAGACCAGGTCTTC
>TRBD2|TRBJ2-5|few|TRBV29-1
CSSLKGPAGAETQYF
TGCAGCTCCCTAAAAGGACCAGCGGGAGCTGAGACCCAGTACTTC
>-|TRBJ1-1|few|TRBV4-3
CASGGYGRPTEAFF
TGCGCCAGCGGGGGCTACGGGCGGCCCACTGAAGCTTTCTTT
>TRBD2|TRBJ2-2|few|TRBV9
CASSVGPSGIPTGELFF
TGTGCCAGCAGCGTAGGCCCTAGCGGGATCCCGACCGGGGAGCTGTTTTTT
>TRBD1|TRBJ2-2|-|TRBV20-1
CSARTGDRALNTGELFF
TGCAGTGCCCGGACCGGGGACAGGGCCTTGAACACCGGGGAGCTGTTTTTT
>TRBD1|TRBJ1-4|-|TRBV28
CATQGTNEKLFF
TGTGCCACACAGGGGACTAATGAAAAACTGTTTTTT
>-|TRBJ2-7|many|TRBV2
CASSEDSSYEQYF
TGTGCCAGCAGCGAGGACAGCAGCTACGAGCAGTACTTC
>-|TRBJ2-2|-|TRBV7-9
CASSLMGGSTGELFF
TGTGCCAGCAGCTTAATGGGGGGATCGACCGGGGAGCTGTTTTTT
>TRBD2|TRBJ2-4|few|TRBV24-1
CATSDFTGEGIQYF
TGTGCCACCAGTGATTTTACCGGGGAGGGCATTCAGTACTTC
>-|TRBJ1-1|few|TRBV6-2/TRBV6-3
CASSYRKWERGEVNTEAFF
TGTGCCAGCAGTTACCGAAAGTGGGAAAGGGGCGAGGTGAACACTGAAGCTTTCTTT
>TRBD2|TRBJ2-3|-|TRBV27
CASSLRSGRAPDTQYF
TGTGCCAGCAGTTTACGAAGCGGGAGGGCCCCGGATACGCAGTATTTT
>-|TRBJ2-1|few|TRBV20-1
CSGLGNEQFF
TGCAGTGGCCTGGGTAATGAGCAGTTCTTC
>-|TRBJ2-1|-|TRBV5-1
CASSPETRNEQFF
TGCGCCAGCAGCCCGGAGACTCGCAATGAACAGTTCTTC
>-|TRBJ2-1|-|TRBV7-3
CASSLTHSSYNEQFF
TGTGCCAGCAGCTTAACACATAGCTCCTACAATGAGCAGTTCTTC
>-|TRBJ1-1|-|TRBV6-5
CASSYPGWAEAFF
TGTGCCAGCAGTTACCCCGGGTGGGCTGAAGCTTTCTTT
>-|TRBJ1-1|few|TRBV12-3/TRBV12-4
CASSKSTPWGTEAFF
TGTGCCAGCAGTAAATCCACACCCTGGGGCACTGAAGCTTTCTTT
>-|TRBJ2-1|few|TRBV20-1
CSATGGGTNYNEQFF
TGCAGTGCCACTGGTGGGGGAACCAACTACAATGAGCAGTTCTTC
>-|TRBJ2-5|-|TRBV3-1
CASSPLSGHLTQETQYF
TGTGCCAGCAGCCCCCTTTCTGGACACCTAACTCAAGAGACCCAGTACTTC
>-|TRBJ1-1|-|TRBV3-1
CASSQISGGNTEAFF
TGTGCCAGCAGCCAAATATCGGGAGGTAACACTGAAGCTTTCTTT
>-|TRBJ2-5|-|TRBV29-1
CSGGRPETQYF
TGCAGCGGAGGCAGGCCGGAGACCCAGTACTTC
>-|TRBJ2-7|-|TRBV9
CASSVGPVASYEQYF
TGTGCCAGCAGCGTAGGCCCTGTAGCCTCCTACGAGCAGTACTTC
>-|TRBJ1-2|-|TRBV7-2
CASSLAEGVDYGYTF
TGTGCCAGCAGCTTAGCGGAGGGAGTAGACTATGGCTACACCTTC
>-|TRBJ2-5|-|TRBV29-1
CSIDNSGIEQYF
TGCAGCATTGATAATTCAGGGATTGAGCAGTACTTC
>TRBD1|TRBJ2-7|few|TRBV7-8
CASSSLRTGKAPYEQYF
TGTGCCAGCAGCTCCCTCAGGACAGGGAAGGCGCCCTACGAGCAGTACTTC
>-|TRBJ1-1|-|TRBV13
CASRHPTQGKGTEAFF
TGTGCCAGCAGACATCCGACCCAGGGGAAGGGCACTGAAGCTTTCTTT
>-|TRBJ1-2|few|TRBV4-1
CASSQDGPDPNYGYTF
TGCGCCAGCAGCCAAGATGGCCCCGACCCTAACTATGGCTACACCTTC
>-|TRBJ2-7|-|TRBV12-3/TRBV12-4
CASSFDRSNHEQYF
TGTGCCAGCAGTTTCGACAGGTCAAATCACGAGCAGTACTTC
>TRBD2|TRBJ2-5|-|TRBV20-1
CSARKAVSSGETQYF
TGCAGTGCTAGAAAAGCCGTATCTAGCGGGGAGACCCAGTACTTC
>-|TRBJ2-6|few|TRBV7-2
CASSLESHAFSGANVLTF
TGTGCCAGCAGCTTAGAGTCGCACGCCTTCTCTGGGGCCAACGTCCTGACTTTC
>-|TRBJ2-1|many|TRBV5-6
CASSRGGEQFF
TGTGCCAGTAGTAGGGGGGGTGAGCAGTTCTTC
>-|TRBJ2-5|few|TRBV6-5
CASQRGVGAEGTQYF
TGTGCCAGTCAACGGGGTGTAGGGGCAGAAGGGACCCAGTACTTC